This TCR beta chain was found in a study of shared clonotypes between healthy human individuals (dated by TCRdb to 2020 to 2021). Context from the whole study: Two women and a few men aged 18 to 49 years were included in the cohort. To increase sequencing depth and limit assay-specific biases, different laboratories used diverse techniques to prepare libraries and sequence TCR repertoires. Per donor, three plates each were used for CD4 naive and CD4 memory, two for CD8 naive, and one for CD8 memory. To estimate repertoire size and how much clonotype sharing occurs between individuals, the study deeply sequenced the blood TCR repertoires of a handful of healthy adults. Per donor, leukapheresis produced somewhere between about 0.94 and 9 billion PBMCs. Results the study describes overall, beyond this receptor: Incomplete sequencing was indicated by rarefaction of sorted-subset datasets, despite the large sequencing depth. Pairwise subsampling indicated that sequencing depth was expected to affect the degree of clonotype sharing among donors. Compared with non-shared clonotypes, clonotypes shared by all four sorted-subset donors had higher generation probabilities. Approximately 5% of naive CD4, approximately 3.7% of naive CD8, about 2.4% of memory CD4, and 0.4% of memory CD8 clonotypes were shared across several donors. Estimated clonotype richness was generally larger for naive than for memory subsets. Sampling was restricted to blood, and TCR repertoires in tissues likely differ from the TCR repertoires found in blood. The genetic and exposure-history diversity represented was limited by the small number of donors.

Using the deep immunoSEQ assay, TCR CDR3 regions were amplified from genomic DNA by multiplex PCR. Genomic DNA extracted from each cell subset was distributed evenly over all wells of several immunoSEQ 96-well plates, and each plate served as one replicate. For sorted subsets, about 220 ng of genomic DNA, equivalent to around 30,000 T cell genomes, went into each replicate PCR. The purified libraries were quantified using a Qubit 3.0 fluorometer, sized with a Bioanalyzer 2100, and then quantified again using the KAPA Library Quantification kit. A separate single-read 150-cycle Illumina NextSeq 550 flow cell was used to sequence each immunoSEQ 96-well plate. The study's own analysis went as follows. Because the immunoSEQ output included only junctional sequences and no quality scores, the filtering could not be the same as the filtering used for full-length reads. Sequences were annotated with PyIR, a Python wrapper for IgBLAST v1.9, and V/J genes and CDR3 were assigned using IMGT germline references. Reads with weak V/J assignments (E-value above 1e-6), missing CDR3, stop codons, out-of-frame junctions, or ambiguous translated residues were removed. A V3J clonotype was defined by an identical inferred V gene, J gene, and CDR3 amino acid sequence. Percentage overlap between repertoires was computed as shared unique clonotypes divided by the size of the smaller repertoire. Three approaches were used to assess repertoire richness: RTK rarefaction, the Chao1 estimator, and Recon v2.1 estimates of unobserved clonotypes. Generation probabilities were computed with OLGA for all TCRbeta clonotypes obtained by the gDNA method from four donors. This immuneACCESS table, as held by TCRdb, lists in-frame sequences with V and J called but not all clones. Of the missing ones, under half trace to an unresolved V gene in checked studies; the others have no known cause. The V and J calls and clone size are taken from that table; D and trimming were inferred from the DNA. The sample yields 2 million to 2.5 million clones; more than 90% were counted once. Of the sample, roughly 0.13% falls within the top ten clones.

Donors were healthy HIV-negative adults with no recently reported acute infections or vaccinations. Every donor was a Caucasian adult living in Nashville, Tennessee, USA. CD4+ T cells were enriched by magnetic negative selection; naive cells were then positively selected on CD45RA, and the negative fraction formed the memory subset. Blood was collected by leukapheresis, and PBMCs were isolated by Ficoll-Histopaque density gradient centrifugation and then cryopreserved in liquid nitrogen vapor phase. Purity and quantity of every magnetically sorted T cell population were checked by analytical flow cytometry. Genomic DNA was isolated from each sorted fraction and quantified by UV absorbance on a Nanodrop 2000c. Comments on this clone: Which antigen it targets is not known. Base quality data are lacking; no much larger clone is found one base away.

This TCR came from a man aged 18 to 29 in good health. Sequenced: naive CD4+ T cells sorted from blood. The cell subset or site tag for this specimen amounts to: CD45RA+ positively selected.

The CDR3 protein sequence reads: CASRSDINTEAFF. DNA sequence: TGTGCCAGCAGATCGGACATCAACACTGAAGCTTTCTTT. The sequence links TRBV5-4 to TRBJ1-1, with a weak D call of TRBD1 (5 bases match). V and J lose 5 bases and 2 bases, and a span of 10 bases separates them. The CDR3 measures 13 amino acids from cysteine to phenylalanine. Only the CDR3 DNA stays, 39 bases, in frame from base 1. According to the germline V gene (reference sequence), CDR1 reads SGHNT and CDR2 reads YYREEE.